The present TCR beta chain was sequenced within a study of cytomegalovirus exposure and HLA in healthy donors. Overall study findings and caveats: The authors enumerated some 170 TCR beta chains as linked to cytomegalovirus. At a 0.05 false discovery rate, a later analysis found around 17,000 TCR beta sequences to be associated with HLA alleles. Later genetic work tied a missense DCLRE1C variant to beta-chain V and J trimming.

13 Jbeta primers and 60 Vbeta primers were used for the PCR. This table comes from immunoSEQ multiplex PCR, and its TCRdb copy is limited to in-frame clones, with some not included. The sample contains 250,000 to 350,000 clones, roughly 90% of which appear only once. A single count supports this clone. Antigen: not known. The sequenced material came from PBMCs. The receptor's source is a man aged 40-49 years in good health and CMV-seropositive.

CDR3 amino acids: CASSFQQASGPEAFF. The CDR3 DNA reads as TGTGCCAGCAGTTTTCAACAGGCTTCCGGCCCTGAAGCTTTCTTT. V gene TRBV28 combines with J gene TRBJ1-1; maybe TRBD1 (5 bases). Trimming pared 3 bases from V and 6 bases from J, leaving 17 bases between. The germline gives CDR1 MDHEN, CDR2 SYDVKM. There are 15 residues in the CDR3.